This TCR beta chain is from a study of OX40 agonist ivuxolimab in advanced cancers. Study context: Three patients showed partial responses: one hepatocellular carcinoma and two cutaneous melanoma cases. Regarding the study as a whole: At 0.1 to 3.0 mg/kg, CD4+ and CD8+ blood T cells expanded clonally by week 6. People who partly responded at 0.1-3.0 mg/kg had some of the least clonal expansion seen.

Between the trimmed V and J ends, which lost 2 bases and 1 base, there was a span of 10 bases. There are 14 residues in the CDR3. Germline CDR1 and CDR2: SGHDT and YYEEEE. Libraries were prepared by immunoSEQ multiplex PCR; TCRdb keeps only in-frame clonotypes and omits some of them. The sample holds about 52,000 clones, around 93% seen once. Patients with autoimmune history or systemic immunosuppression were excluded. As for this clone: What it binds is not known.

The receptor was isolated from an adult with an advanced solid tumor such as melanoma, head and neck, liver or kidney cancer. The chain recombines TRBV5-6 with TRBJ2-7; no definite D call. The specimen was CD4+ or CD8+ T cells sorted from blood, collected in a trial of the OX40 agonist ivuxolimab. This CDR3 is CASSFGYKSYEQYF. In DNA form, the CDR3 reads TGTGCCAGCAGCTTCGGGTACAAATCCTACGAGCAGTACTTC. The variable domain in full, completed from reference TRBV5-6 and TRBJ2-7, reads DAGVTQSPTHLIKTRGQQVTLRCSPKSGHDTVSWYQQALGQGPQFIFQYYEEEERQRGNFPDRFSGHQFPNYSSELNVNALLLGDSALYLCASSFGYKSYEQYFGPGTRLTVT.